This T cell receptor beta chain is drawn from a study of shared clonotypes between healthy human individuals. Into CD45RA+ naive and CD45RA-negative memory subsets, the CD4+ cells were split. The CDR3 is 13 residues long. Germline V gene lookup returns CDR1 MGHRA and CDR2 YSYEKL. V lost 1 base and J 3 bases, leaving 5 bases between the germline ends. TCRdb's copy holds only in-frame clones and misses some; the assay was immunoSEQ multiplex PCR. The data show 780,000 or so clones, just under 75% seen once. The chain has TRBV4-1 and TRBJ2-3, with D uncertain. Source material: memory CD4+ T cells sorted from blood. Sample subset: CD45RA-negative fraction. This TCR came from a woman in her thirties in good health. CDR3: CASSQGLTDTQYF. The DNA of the CDR3 is TGCGCCAGCAGCCAAGGTCTAACAGATACGCAGTATTTT.